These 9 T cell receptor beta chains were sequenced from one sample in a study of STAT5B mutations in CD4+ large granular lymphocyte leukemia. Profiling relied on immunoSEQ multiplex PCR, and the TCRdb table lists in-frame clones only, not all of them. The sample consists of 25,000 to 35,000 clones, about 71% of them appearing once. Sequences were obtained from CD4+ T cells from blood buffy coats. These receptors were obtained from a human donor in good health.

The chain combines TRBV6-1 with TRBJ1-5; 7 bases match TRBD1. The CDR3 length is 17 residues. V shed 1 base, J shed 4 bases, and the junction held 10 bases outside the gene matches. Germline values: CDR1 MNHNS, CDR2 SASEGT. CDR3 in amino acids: CASSEGQGFALNQPQHF. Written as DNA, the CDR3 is TGTGCCAGCAGTGAAGGACAGGGATTTGCCCTGAATCAGCCCCAGCATTTT.

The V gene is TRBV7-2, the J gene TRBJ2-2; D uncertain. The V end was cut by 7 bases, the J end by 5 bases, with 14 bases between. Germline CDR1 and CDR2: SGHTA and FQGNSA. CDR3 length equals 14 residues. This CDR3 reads CASTPPGWTGELFF. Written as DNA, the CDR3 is TGTGCCAGCACCCCTCCCGGTTGGACCGGGGAGCTGTTTTTT.

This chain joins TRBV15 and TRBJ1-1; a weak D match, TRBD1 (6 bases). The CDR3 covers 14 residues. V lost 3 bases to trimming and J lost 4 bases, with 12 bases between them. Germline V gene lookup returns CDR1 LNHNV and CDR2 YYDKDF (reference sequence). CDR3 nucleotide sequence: TGTGCCACCAGCAGTCCAGGGGAGGGCACTGAAGCTTTCTTT. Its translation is CATSSPGEGTEAFF.

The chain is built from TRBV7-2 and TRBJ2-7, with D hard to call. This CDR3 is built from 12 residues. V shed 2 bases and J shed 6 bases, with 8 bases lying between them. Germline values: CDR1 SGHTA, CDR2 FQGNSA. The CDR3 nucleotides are TGTGCCAGCAGCTTAACGGCTACCGAGCAGTACTTC. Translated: CASSLTATEQYF. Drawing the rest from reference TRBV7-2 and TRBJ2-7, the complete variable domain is GAGVSQSPSNKVTEKGKDVELRCDPISGHTALYWYRQSLGQGLEFLIYFQGNSAPDKSGLPSDRFSAERTGGSVSTLTIQRTQQEDSAVYLCASSLTATEQYFGPGTRLTVT.

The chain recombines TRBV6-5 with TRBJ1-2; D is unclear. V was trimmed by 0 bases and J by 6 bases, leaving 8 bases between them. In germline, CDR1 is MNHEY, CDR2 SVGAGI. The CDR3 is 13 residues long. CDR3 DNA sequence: TGTGCCAGCAGTTACTCTACAAGCAATGGCTACACCTTC. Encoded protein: CASSYSTSNGYTF.

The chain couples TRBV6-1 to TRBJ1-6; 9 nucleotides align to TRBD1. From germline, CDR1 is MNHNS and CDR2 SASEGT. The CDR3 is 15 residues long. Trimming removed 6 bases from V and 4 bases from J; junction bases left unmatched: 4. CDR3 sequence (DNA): TGTGCCAGCAGGCTCGGGACAGGGTATAATTCACCCCTCCACTTT. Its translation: CASRLGTGYNSPLHF.

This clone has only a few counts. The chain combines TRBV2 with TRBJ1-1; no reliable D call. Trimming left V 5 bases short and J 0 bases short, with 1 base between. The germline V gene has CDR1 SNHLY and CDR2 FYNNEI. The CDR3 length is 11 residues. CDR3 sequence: CASSLNTEAFF. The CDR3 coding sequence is TGTGCCAGCAGTTTGAACACTGAAGCTTTCTTT.

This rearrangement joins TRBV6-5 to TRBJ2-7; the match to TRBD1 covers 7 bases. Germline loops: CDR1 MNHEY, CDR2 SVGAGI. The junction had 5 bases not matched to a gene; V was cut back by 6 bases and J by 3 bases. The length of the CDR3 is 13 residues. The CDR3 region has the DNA TGTGCCAGCAGAAGTCAGGGGGTCTACGAGCAGTACTTC. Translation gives CASRSQGVYEQYF.

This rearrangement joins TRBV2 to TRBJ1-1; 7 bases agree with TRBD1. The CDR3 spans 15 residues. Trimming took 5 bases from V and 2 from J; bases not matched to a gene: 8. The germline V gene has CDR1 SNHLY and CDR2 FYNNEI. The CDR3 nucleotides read TGTGCCAGCAGTCCGGACGCAGGGGGTAACACTGAAGCTTTCTTT. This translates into CASSPDAGGNTEAFF.